This TCR beta chain was captured in a study of PD-L1 blockade in urothelial cancer (dated by TCRdb to about 2017). A note on the overall study: Therapy was started at some point between 2013 and 2015 for all patients, and atezolizumab 1,200 mg was administered intravenously every 3 weeks. Eight to ten patients achieved durable clinical benefit and approximately 20 did not. Blood samples gave a median of around 140,000 T cells and tens of thousands of unique TCRs, with a median clonality of around 0.074. An ECOG performance status of 0 or 1 was recorded for the patients, and 0 to 3 prior chemotherapy regimens had been received by the patients. Pretreatment tumor samples, along with matched peripheral blood serially collected before and after atezolizumab treatment, were subjected to TCR sequencing. Somatic, immune and clinical correlates of response to PD-L1 blockade with atezolizumab in urothelial cancer were the focus of an exploratory multi-omic analysis. Durable clinical benefit was defined as progression-free survival longer than 6 months, and TCR features were also tested against progression-free and overall survival. About 90% of the roughly 29 patients were identified as males with urothelial cancer of bladder origin, and a prior smoking history was reported by 18 of 29 patients. Blood samples were analyzed 3 weeks after the start of treatment (second dose) and 6 weeks after the start of treatment. Over 28 patients had pretreatment blood TCR-seq, around 25 had at least one posttreatment blood collection, and around 25 had tumor TCR-seq. In the same patients, pretreatment tumors underwent whole exome sequencing and RNA sequencing in addition to TCR sequencing.

Cut back by 6 bases and 2 bases, the V and J ends lie 10 bases apart. There are 13 amino acids in the CDR3, from cysteine to phenylalanine inclusive. The only DNA kept is the CDR3, 39 bases in frame from the first base. The germline V gene gives CDR1 as MNHNS and CDR2 as SASEGT. A total of 25 to 30 patients with locally advanced or metastatic urothelial carcinoma, treated at Memorial Sloan Kettering on a trial protocol, made up the cohort. Peripheral blood mononuclear cells were collected pretreatment and during treatment, with between 1 and 8 total time points per patient. The Qiagen DNeasy Blood extraction kit was used to purify genomic DNA from total PBMCs and from tumor samples. Collected pretreatment and during treatment, PBMCs were isolated and stored as previously described. Details on this clone: No antigen is known for it. It has no much larger one-base neighbor in the sample; base qualities were not kept.

Synthetic TCR analog templates were spiked into each PCR so that absolute template abundance could be estimated from read counts. The immunoSEQ assay was used to amplify TCRbeta CDR3 regions from genomic DNA with bias-controlled V and J gene primers. Sequencing of rearranged TCRbeta segments was performed at approximately 20X coverage. The original methods were these. Sequencing errors were corrected by clustering and CDR3s were annotated against IMGT to assign V, D and J genes. Downstream analyses used only productive TCRbeta rearrangements, leaving out any out-of-frame or stop-codon sequences. Clonality was calculated as one minus the Shannon entropy normalized by the log of the number of unique productive sequences. Clones differing between time points or between blood and tumor were identified by Fisher's exact test with Benjamini-Hochberg correction at adjusted p below 0.01. Imported from immuneACCESS, the table was reduced by TCRdb to in-frame sequences with V and J called. These copies leave out some clones; in studies compared against another copy, an unresolved V gene accounts for under half, and the cause of the remainder is not known. That table is the source of V, J and clone size, and D and trimming were worked out from the DNA. Within this sample are roughly 87,000 clones, with approximately 90% of them counted one time only. Jointly, the top ten make up 5% to 6% of the sample.

On the study overall, not on this receptor specifically: Greater expansion of tumor-associated TCR clones in peripheral blood 3 weeks after the start of treatment was observed in patients with durable benefit (n ≈ 22, p = 0.022). Because the sample size was small (n ≈ 27) and many exploratory analyses were performed, the results are intended to be hypothesis-generating. Improved progression-free and overall survival was found to be associated with pretreatment peripheral blood TCR clonality below the median.

Recombination connected TRBV6-1 to TRBJ1-1; TRBD1 is possibly the D segment (5 matching bases). This sequence originates from a woman in her seventies with urothelial cancer. This specimen consisted of PBMCs, obtained around atezolizumab (anti-PD-L1) treatment. The CDR3 amino acid sequence is: CASRSQGNTEAFF. The sequenced DNA is TGTGCCAGCAGATCGCAGGGAAACACTGAAGCTTTCTTT.